The T cell receptor (beta chain) under discussion was sequenced for a study of tumor-infiltrating lymphocytes in primary liver carcinoma. About the study: Patients comprised men and women whose ages fell between 30 and 69 years.

Blood RNA originated from unsorted whole blood, with germline DNA additionally extracted. Patients were chronically HBV-infected and treatment-naive. This clonotype turned up a few times. The input was around 530 ng total RNA; TCR beta cDNA was made from it with a constant-region primer. What produced the TCR beta libraries was three nested multiplex PCR rounds using slightly modified ARM-PCR. A C-beta reverse primer was combined with TRBV1-TRBV30 forward primers in the first two PCR rounds, and each round had roughly 11 cycles. A single record per CDR3 protein comes from TCRdb applying MiXCR to the multiplex PCR reads. The table records over 250,000 distinct CDR3 sequences, approximately 54% of them present only once. V lost 2 bases to trimming and J lost 15 bases, with 14 bases between them. Germline values: CDR1 MNHEY, CDR2 SVGAGI. This CDR3 is 13 amino acids long.

The sequence derives from a woman aged 30 to 39 with primary liver carcinoma and hepatitis B virus infection. Sequences were obtained from peripheral blood. The V call is TRBV6-5, the J call TRBJ1-6, with D possibly matching TRBD1 (6 bases). The CDR3 bases are TGTGCCAGCAGTTACAATAGGGCAGGGGACCTCCACTTT. Protein: CASSYNRAGDLHF.